Here is one T cell receptor beta chain with its context. A much larger clone sits a single nucleotide away, making a read error possible. Relying on iRepertoire HTBI primers and Arm-PCR of CDR3 regions, the team built TCR beta libraries. TCRdb re-called the multiplex PCR reads with MiXCR, one entry per CDR3 protein. The data hold a few hundred thousand distinct CDR3 sequences, with 15% to 20% observed a single time. The sample is drawn from a study of regulatory T cells in long-lasting Graves disease. Noted time point: newly diagnosed GD, antithyroid drugs for less than 3 months. From RNA extracted from PBMCs, the TCR library was made. These data also featured in a second study, about T cells in Graves' hyperthyroidism and ophthalmopathy.

Here the sequenced sample was peripheral blood mononuclear cells (PBMCs), taken at new diagnosis, from a patient treated with antithyroid drugs. This clonotype was obtained from a woman under 40 with Graves disease.

The CDR3: CSASLGHSGANILTF. The CDR3 bases are TGCAGTGCTTCCCTGGGTCACTCTGGGGCCAACATCCTGACTTTC. The chain combines TRBV20-1 with TRBJ2-6; a weak D match, TRBD1 (5 bases). Looked up from germline, CDR1 is DFQATT and CDR2 is SNEGSKA (reference sequence). This CDR3 has 15 residues.